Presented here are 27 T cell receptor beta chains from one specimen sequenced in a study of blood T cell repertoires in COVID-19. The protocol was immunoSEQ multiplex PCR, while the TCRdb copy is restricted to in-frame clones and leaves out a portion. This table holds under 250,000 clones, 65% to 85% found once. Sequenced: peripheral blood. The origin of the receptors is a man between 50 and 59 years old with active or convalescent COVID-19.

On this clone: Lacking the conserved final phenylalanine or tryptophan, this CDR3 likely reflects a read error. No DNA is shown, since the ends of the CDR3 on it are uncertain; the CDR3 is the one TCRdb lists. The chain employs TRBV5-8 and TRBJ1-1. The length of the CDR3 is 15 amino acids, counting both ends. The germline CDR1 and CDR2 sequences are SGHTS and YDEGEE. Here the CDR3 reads CASSLPPAGTHPIIC.

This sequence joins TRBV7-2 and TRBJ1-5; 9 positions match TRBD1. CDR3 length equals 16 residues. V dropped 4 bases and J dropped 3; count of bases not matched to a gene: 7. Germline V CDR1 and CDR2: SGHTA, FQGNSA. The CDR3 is CASSSGTGRNNQPQHF. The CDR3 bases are TGTGCCAGCAGCTCCGGGACAGGGCGGAACAATCAGCCCCAGCATTTT.

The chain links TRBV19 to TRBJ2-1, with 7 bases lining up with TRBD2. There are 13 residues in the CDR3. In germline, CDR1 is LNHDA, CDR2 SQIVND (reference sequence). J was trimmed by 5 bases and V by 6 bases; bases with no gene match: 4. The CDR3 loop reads CASSGLVHNEQFF. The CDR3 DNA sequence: TGTGCCAGTAGCGGACTAGTCCACAATGAGCAGTTCTTC. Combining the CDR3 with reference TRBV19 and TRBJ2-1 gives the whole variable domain DGGITQSPKYLFRKEGQNVTLSCEQNLNHDAMYWYRQDPGQGLRLIYYSQIVNDFQKGDIAEGYSVSREKKESFPLTVTSAQKNPTAFYLCASSGLVHNEQFFGPGTRLTVL.

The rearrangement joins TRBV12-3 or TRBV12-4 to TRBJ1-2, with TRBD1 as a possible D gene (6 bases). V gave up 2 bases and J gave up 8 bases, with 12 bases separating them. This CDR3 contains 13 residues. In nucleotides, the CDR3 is TGTGCCAGCAGTTTACCAGGGGCGCGGGGCTACACCTTC. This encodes CASSLPGARGYTF.

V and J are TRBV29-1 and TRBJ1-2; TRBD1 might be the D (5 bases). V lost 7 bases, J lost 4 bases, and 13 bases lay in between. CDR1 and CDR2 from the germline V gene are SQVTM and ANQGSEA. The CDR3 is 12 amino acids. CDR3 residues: CSAADQGYGYTF. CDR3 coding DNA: TGCAGCGCCGCTGATCAGGGCTATGGCTACACCTTC.

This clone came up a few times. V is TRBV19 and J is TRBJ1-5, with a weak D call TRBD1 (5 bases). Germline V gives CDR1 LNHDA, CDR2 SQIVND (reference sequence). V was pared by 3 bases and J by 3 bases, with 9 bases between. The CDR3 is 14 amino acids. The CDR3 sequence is CASSMGQLNQPQHF. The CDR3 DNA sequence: TGTGCCAGTAGTATGGGGCAGCTCAATCAGCCCCAGCATTTT.

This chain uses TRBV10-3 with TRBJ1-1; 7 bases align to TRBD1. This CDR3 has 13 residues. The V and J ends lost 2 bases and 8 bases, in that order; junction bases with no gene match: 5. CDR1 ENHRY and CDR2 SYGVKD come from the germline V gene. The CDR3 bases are TGTGCCATCAGTGAGGACAGGGCTACGGAAGCTTTCTTT. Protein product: CAISEDRATEAFF.

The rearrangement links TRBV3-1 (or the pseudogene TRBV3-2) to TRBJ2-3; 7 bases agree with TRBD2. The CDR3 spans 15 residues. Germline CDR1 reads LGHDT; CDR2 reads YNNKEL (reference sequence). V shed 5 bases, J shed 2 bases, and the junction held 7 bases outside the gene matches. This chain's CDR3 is CASSGPSGYTDTQYF. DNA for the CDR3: TGTGCCAGCAGCGGCCCTAGCGGCTACACAGATACGCAGTATTTT.

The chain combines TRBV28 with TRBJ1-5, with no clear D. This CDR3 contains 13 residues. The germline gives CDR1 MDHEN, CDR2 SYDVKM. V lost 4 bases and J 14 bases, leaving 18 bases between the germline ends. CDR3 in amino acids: CASSSLTASGEHF. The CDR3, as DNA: TGTGCCAGCAGTTCCCTCACTGCGAGCGGTGAGCATTTT.

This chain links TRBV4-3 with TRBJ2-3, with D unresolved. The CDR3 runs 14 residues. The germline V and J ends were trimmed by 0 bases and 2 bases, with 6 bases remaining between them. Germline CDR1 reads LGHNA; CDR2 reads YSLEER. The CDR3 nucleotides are TGCGCCAGCAGCCAAGAGGGCTACACAGATACGCAGTATTTT. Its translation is CASSQEGYTDTQYF.

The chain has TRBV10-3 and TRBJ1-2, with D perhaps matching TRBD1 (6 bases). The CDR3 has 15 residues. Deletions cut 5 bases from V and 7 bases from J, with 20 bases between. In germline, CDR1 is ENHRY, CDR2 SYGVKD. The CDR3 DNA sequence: TGTGCCATCAGTTTAACAAAAACAGGGATAGGTGGCTACACCTTC. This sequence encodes CAISLTKTGIGGYTF.

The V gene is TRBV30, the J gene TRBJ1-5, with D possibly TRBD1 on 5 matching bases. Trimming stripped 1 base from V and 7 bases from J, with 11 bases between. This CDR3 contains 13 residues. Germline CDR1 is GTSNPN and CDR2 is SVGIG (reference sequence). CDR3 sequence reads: CAWSDQGGQPQHF. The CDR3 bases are TGTGCCTGGAGTGATCAGGGTGGGCAGCCCCAGCATTTT. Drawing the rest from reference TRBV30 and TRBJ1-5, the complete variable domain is SQTIHQWPATLVQPVGSPLSLECTVEGTSNPNLYWYRQAAGRGLQLLFYSVGIGQISSEVPQNLSASRPQDRQFILSSKKLLLSDSGFYLCAWSDQGGQPQHFGDGTRLSIL.

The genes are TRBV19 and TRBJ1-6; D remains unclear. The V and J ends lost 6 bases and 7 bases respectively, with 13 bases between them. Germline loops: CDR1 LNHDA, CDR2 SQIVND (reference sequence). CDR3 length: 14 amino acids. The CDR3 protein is CASRWTGPNSPLHF. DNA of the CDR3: TGTGCCAGTAGGTGGACTGGACCCAATTCACCCCTCCACTTT.

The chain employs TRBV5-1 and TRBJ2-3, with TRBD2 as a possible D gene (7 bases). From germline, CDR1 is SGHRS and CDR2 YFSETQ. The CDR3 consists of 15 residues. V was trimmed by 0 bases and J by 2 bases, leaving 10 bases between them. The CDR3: CASSLARGATDTQYF. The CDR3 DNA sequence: TGCGCCAGCAGCTTGGCCCGGGGGGCCACAGATACGCAGTATTTT.

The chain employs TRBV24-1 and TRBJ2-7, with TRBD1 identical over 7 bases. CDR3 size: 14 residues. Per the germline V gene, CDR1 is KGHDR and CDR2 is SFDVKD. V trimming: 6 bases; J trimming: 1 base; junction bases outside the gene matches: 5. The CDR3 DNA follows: TGTGCCACCAGTAGGCACAGGGGTTCCTACGAGCAGTACTTC. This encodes CATSRHRGSYEQYF.

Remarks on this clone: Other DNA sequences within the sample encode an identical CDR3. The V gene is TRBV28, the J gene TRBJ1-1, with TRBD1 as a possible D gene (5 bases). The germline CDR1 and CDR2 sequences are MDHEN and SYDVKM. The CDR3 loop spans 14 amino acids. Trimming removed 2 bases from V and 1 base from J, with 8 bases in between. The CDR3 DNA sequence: TGTGCCAGCAGTTTAGGACATAAGAACACTGAAGCTTTCTTT. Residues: CASSLGHKNTEAFF. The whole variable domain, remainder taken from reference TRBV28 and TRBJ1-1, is DVKVTQSSRYLVKRTGEKVFLECVQDMDHENMFWYRQDPGLGLRLIYFSYDVKMKEKGDIPEGYSVSREKKERFSLILESASTNQTSMYLCASSLGHKNTEAFFGQGTRLTVV.

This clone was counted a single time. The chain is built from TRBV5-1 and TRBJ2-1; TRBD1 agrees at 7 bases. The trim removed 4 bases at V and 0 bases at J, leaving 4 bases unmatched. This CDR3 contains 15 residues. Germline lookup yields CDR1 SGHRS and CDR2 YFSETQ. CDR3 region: CASSRGQSSYNEQFF. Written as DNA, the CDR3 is TGCGCCAGCAGCAGGGGACAGAGCTCCTACAATGAGCAGTTCTTC. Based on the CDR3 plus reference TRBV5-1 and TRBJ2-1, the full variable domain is KAGVTQTPRYLIKTRGQQVTLSCSPISGHRSVSWYQQTPGQGLQFLFEYFSETQRNKGNFPGRFSGRQFSNSRSEMNVSTLELGDSALYLCASSRGQSSYNEQFFGPGTRLTVL.

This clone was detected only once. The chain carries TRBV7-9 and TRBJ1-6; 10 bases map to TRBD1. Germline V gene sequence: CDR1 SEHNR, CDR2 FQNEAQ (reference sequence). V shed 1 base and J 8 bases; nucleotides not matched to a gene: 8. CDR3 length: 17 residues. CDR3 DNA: TGTGCCAGCAGCTTAGTGGGACAGGGGCTAGAACATTCACCCCTCCACTTT. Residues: CASSLVGQGLEHSPLHF.

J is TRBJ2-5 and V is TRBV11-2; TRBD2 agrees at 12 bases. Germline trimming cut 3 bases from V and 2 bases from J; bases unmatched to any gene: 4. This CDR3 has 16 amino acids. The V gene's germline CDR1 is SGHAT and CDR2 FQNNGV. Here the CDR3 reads CASSFGLAGPQETQYF. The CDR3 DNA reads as TGTGCCAGCAGCTTCGGACTAGCGGGGCCACAAGAGACCCAGTACTTC. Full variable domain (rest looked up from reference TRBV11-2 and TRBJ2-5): EAGVAQSPRYKIIEKRQSVAFWCNPISGHATLYWYQQILGQGPKLLIQFQNNGVVDDSQLPKDRFSAERLKGVDSTLKIQPAKLEDSAVYLCASSFGLAGPQETQYFGPGTRLLVL.

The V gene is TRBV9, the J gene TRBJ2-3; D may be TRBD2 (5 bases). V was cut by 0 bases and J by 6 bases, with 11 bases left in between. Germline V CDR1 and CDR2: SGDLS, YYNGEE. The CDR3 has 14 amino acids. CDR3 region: CASSVEGSGDTQYF. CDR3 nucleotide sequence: TGTGCCAGCAGCGTAGAAGGAAGCGGCGATACGCAGTATTTT.

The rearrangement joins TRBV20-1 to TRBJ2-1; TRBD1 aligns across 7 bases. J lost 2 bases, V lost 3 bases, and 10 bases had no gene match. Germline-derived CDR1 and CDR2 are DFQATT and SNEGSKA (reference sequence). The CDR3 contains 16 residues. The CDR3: CSASPGTAITYNEQFF. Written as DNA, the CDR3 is TGCAGTGCTAGTCCCGGGACAGCCATAACCTACAATGAGCAGTTCTTC.

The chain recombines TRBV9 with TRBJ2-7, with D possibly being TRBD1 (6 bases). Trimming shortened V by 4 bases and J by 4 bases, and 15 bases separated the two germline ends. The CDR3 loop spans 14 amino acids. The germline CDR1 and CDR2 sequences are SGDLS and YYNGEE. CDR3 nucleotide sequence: TGTGCCAGCAGCCCACGAGGACAGTTTTACGAGCAGTACTTC. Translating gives CASSPRGQFYEQYF.

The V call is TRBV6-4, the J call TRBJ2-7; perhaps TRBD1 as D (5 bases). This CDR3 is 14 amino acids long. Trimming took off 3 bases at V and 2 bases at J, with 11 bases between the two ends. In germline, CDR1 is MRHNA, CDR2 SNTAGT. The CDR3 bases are TGTGCCAGCAGTGAGTCCAGGGTCACCTACGAGCAGTACTTC. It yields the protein CASSESRVTYEQYF.

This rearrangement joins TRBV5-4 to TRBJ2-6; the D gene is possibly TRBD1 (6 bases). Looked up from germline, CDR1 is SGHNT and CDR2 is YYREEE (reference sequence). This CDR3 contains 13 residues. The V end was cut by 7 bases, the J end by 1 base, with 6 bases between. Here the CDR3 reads CASQGSGANVLTF. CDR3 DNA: TGTGCCAGCCAGGGGTCTGGGGCCAACGTCCTGACTTTC.

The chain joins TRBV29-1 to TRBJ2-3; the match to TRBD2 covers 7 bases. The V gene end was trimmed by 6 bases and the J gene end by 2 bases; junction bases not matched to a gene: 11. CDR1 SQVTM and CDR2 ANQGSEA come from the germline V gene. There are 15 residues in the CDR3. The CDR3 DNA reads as TGCAGCGTCCAACGGGGCGGGGGAGCCACAGATACGCAGTATTTT. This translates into CSVQRGGGATDTQYF.

The CDR3: CASSPPGHLATNEKLFF. CDR3 in DNA: TGTGCCAGCAGCCCTCCGGGACACCTTGCAACTAATGAAAAACTGTTTTTT. The V call is TRBV5-5, the J call TRBJ1-4; possibly TRBD1 for D (6 bases). Germline V CDR1 and CDR2: SGHKS, YYEKEE (reference sequence). There are 17 residues in the CDR3. Trimming removed 4 bases at V and 0 bases at J, with 16 bases between.

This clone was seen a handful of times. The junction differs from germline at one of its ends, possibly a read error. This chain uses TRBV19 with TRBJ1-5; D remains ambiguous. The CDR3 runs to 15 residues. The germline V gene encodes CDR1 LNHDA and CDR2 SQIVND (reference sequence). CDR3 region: CASSIEPGSTQPQHF. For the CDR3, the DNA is TGTGCCAGTAGTATAGAACCGGGGAGCACTCAGCCCCAGCATTTT.